The TCR beta chain described here comes from a study of post-analysis software for immune sequencing data. On the study more broadly: As for disease course, relapsing-remitting, secondary progressive and progressive-relapsing multiple sclerosis were all included.

This clonotype was seen a handful of times. Its antigen is unidentified. General observations from the study: Versus controls, multiple sclerosis patients showed significantly lower diversity (normalized Chao1). About 5 TRBV segments appeared more often in patients than in controls, and TRBV5-6, TRBV5-1 and TRBV20-1 were among these.

The CDR3 has 13 residues. CDR1 and CDR2 (germline): MDHEN, SYDVKM. V was trimmed by 5 bases and J by 3 bases, leaving 11 bases between them. Researchers reported that TCR beta cDNA libraries carried unique molecular identifiers. MiXCR, applied by TCRdb to the PCR reads, yields one record per CDR3 protein. Among 430,000 or so distinct CDR3 sequences, 39% were seen once, and the ten largest hold less than 10%. The sample was blood. The chain employs TRBV28 and TRBJ2-7; D is unclear. The source is a girl under 10 years old with multiple sclerosis. The CDR3 spells CASSASYSYEQYF. CDR3 DNA: TGTGCCAGCAGTGCCTCGTACAGCTACGAGCAGTACTTC.